This TCR beta chain was sequenced for a study of blood T cell repertoires in COVID-19. This clone was recorded once. This table comes from immunoSEQ multiplex PCR, and its TCRdb copy is limited to in-frame clones, with some not included. The sample gives around 63,000 clones, 87% of which show up once; roughly 7.2% is in the top ten. This receptor was taken from a man between 60 and 75 years old with acute or convalescent COVID-19. The specimen sequenced was peripheral blood.

CDR3 protein: CASSEDRDDYGYTF. The CDR3 bases are TGCGCCAGCAGCGAAGACAGGGACGACTATGGCTACACCTTC. The rearrangement uses TRBV10-2 and TRBJ1-2; 7 bases agree with TRBD1. Trimming at V came to 6 bases and at J to 3 bases, leaving 7 bases not matched to a gene. The CDR3 covers 14 residues. Per the germline V gene, CDR1 is WSHSY and CDR2 is SAAADI.